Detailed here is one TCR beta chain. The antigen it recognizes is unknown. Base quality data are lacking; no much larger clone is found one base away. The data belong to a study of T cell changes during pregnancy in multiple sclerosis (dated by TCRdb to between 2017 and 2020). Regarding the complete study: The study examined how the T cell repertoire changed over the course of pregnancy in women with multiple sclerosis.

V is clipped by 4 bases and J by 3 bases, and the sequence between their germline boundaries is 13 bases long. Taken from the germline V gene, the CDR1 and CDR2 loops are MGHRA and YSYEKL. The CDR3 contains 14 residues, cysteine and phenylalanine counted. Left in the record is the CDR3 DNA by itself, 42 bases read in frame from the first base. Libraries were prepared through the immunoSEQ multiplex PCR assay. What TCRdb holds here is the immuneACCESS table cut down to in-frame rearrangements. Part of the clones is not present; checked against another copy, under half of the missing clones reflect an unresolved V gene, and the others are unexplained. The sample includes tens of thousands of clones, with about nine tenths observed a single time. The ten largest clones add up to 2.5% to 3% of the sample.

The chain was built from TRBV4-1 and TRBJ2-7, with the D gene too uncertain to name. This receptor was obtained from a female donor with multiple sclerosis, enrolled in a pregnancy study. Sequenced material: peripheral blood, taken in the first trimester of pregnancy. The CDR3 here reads CASSPILGHYEQYF. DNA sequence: TGCGCCAGCAGCCCTATCCTGGGCCACTACGAGCAGTACTTC.